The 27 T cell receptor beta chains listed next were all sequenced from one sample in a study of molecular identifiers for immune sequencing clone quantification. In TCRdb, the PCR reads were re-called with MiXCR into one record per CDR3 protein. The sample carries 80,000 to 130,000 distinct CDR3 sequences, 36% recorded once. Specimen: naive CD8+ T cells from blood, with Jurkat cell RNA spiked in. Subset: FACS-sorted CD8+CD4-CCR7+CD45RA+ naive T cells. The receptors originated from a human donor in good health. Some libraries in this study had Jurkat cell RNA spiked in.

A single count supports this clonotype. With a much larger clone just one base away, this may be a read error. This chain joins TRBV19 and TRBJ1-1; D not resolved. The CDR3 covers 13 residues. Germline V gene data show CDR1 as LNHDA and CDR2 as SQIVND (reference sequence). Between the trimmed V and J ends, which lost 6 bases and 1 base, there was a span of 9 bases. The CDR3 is CASRTKTNTEAFF. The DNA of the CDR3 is TGTGCCAGTAGAACTAAAACGAACACTGAAGCTTTCTTT. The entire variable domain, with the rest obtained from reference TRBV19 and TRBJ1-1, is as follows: DGGITQSPKYLFRKEGQNVTLSCEQNLNHDAMYWYRQDPGQGLRLIYYSQIVNDFQKGDIAEGYSVSREKKESFPLTVTSAQKNPTAFYLCASRTKTNTEAFFGQGTRLTVV.

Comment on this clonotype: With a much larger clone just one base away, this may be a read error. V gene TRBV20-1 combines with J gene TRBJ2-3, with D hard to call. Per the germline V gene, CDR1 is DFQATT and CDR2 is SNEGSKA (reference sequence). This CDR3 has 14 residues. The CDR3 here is CSAQWVLSTDTLYF. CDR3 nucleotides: TGCAGTGCCCAGTGGGTCCTTAGCACAGATACGCTGTATTTT.

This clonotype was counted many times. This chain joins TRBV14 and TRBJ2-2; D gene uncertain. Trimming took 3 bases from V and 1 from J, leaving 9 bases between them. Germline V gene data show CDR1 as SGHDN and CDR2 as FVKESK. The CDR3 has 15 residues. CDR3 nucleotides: TGTGCCAGCAGCCACAGTGGTCAGAACACCGGGGAGCTGTTTTTT. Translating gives CASSHSGQNTGELFF.

CDR3 region: CASSQEGFPAGTYEQYF. CDR3 bases: TGTGCCAGCAGCCAAGAAGGCTTCCCAGCGGGTACCTACGAGCAGTACTTC. This chain joins TRBV4-2 and TRBJ2-7; D might be TRBD2 (6 bases). Germline V gene sequence: CDR1 LGHNA, CDR2 YNFKEQ. Between the trimmed V and J ends, which lost 0 bases and 2 bases, there was a span of 17 bases. This CDR3 has 17 residues.

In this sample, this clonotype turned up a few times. The CDR3 spells CASSFGTGDAYEQYF. The CDR3 region has the DNA TGTGCCAGCAGCTTTGGTACAGGGGACGCCTACGAGCAGTACTTC. J is TRBJ2-7 and V is TRBV5-6; 7 nucleotides agree with TRBD1. The germline V gene has CDR1 SGHDT and CDR2 YYEEEE. J gave up 2 bases and V 2 bases, and 7 bases lay outside the gene matches. The CDR3 has 15 residues.

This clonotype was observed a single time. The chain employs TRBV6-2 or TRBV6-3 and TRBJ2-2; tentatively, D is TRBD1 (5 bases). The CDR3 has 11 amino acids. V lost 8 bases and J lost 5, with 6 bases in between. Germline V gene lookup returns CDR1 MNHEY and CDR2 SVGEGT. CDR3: CASAGTGELFF. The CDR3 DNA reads TGTGCCAGCGCAGGGACCGGGGAGCTGTTTTTT.

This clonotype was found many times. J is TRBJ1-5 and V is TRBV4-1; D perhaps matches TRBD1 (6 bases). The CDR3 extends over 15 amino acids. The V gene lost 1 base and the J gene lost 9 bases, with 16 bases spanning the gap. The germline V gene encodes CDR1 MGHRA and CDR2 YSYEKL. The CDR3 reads CASSQVTGAQGPQHF. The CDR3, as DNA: TGCGCCAGCAGCCAAGTAACGGGGGCCCAAGGGCCCCAGCATTTT.

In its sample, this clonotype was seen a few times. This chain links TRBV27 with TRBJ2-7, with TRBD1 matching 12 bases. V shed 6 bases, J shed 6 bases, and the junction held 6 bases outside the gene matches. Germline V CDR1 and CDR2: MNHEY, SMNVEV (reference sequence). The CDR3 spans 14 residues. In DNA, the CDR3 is TGTGCCAGCAGCTCCGGGACAGGGGGCCTCGAGCAGTACTTC. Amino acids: CASSSGTGGLEQYF.

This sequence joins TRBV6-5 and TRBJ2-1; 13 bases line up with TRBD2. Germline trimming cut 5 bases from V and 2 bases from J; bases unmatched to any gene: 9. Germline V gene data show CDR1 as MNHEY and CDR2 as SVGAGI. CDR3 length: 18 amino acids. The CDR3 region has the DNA TGTGCCAGCAGTCCCCATGGACTAGCGGGAGATACCTACAATGAGCAGTTCTTC. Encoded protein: CASSPHGLAGDTYNEQFF.

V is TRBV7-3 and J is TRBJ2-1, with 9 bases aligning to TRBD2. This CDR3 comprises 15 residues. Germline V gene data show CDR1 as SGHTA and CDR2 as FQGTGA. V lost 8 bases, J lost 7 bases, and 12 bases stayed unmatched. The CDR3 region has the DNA TGTGCCAGCTGCTCATTTGCGGGAGGGCCAAATGAGCAGTTCTTC. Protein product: CASCSFAGGPNEQFF.

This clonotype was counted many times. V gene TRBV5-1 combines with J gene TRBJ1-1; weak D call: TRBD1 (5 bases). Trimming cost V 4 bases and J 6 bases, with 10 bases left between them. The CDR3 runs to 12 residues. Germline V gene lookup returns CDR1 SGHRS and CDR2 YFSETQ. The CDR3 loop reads CASSPGRSEAFF. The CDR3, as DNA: TGCGCCAGCAGCCCGGGGCGGTCTGAAGCTTTCTTT. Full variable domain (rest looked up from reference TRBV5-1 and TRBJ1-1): KAGVTQTPRYLIKTRGQQVTLSCSPISGHRSVSWYQQTPGQGLQFLFEYFSETQRNKGNFPGRFSGRQFSNSRSEMNVSTLELGDSALYLCASSPGRSEAFFGQGTRLTVV.

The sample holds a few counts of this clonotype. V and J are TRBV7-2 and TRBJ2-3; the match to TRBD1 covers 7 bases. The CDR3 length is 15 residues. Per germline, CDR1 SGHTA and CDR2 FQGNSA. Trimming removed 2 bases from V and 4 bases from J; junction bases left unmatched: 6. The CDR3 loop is CASSLRGQPPDTQYF. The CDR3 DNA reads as TGTGCCAGCAGCTTACGGGGACAGCCCCCAGATACGCAGTATTTT.

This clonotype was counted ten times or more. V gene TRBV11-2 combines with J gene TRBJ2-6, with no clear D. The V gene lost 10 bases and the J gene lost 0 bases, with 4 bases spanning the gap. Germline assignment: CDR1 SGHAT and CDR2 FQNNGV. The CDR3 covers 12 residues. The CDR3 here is CAITSGANVLTF. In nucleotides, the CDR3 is TGTGCCATCACCTCTGGGGCCAACGTCCTGACTTTC.

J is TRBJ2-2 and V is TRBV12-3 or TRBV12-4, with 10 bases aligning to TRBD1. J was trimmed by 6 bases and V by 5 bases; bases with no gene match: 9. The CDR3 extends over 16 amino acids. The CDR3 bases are TGTGCCAGCAGTAGACTGACAGGGGGCGATGCCGGGGAGCTGTTTTTT. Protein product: CASSRLTGGDAGELFF.

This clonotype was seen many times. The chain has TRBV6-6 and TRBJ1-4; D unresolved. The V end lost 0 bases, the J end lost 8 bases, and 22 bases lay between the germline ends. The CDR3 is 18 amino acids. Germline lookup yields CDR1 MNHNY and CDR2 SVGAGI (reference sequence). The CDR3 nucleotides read TGTGCCAGCAGTTACTCGGCAAACCATGCTAATAACCCCGAAAAACTGTTTTTT. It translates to CASSYSANHANNPEKLFF.

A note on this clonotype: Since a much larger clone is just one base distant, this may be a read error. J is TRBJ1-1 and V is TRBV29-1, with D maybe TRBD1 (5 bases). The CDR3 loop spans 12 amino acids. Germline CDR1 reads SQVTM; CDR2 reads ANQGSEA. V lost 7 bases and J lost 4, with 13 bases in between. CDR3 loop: CSDDGAGTEAFF. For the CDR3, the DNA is TGCAGCGATGATGGGGCTGGCACTGAAGCTTTCTTT.

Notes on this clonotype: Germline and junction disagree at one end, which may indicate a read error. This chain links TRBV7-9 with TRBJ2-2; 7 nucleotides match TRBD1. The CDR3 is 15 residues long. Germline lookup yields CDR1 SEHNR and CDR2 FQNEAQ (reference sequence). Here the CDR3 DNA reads TGTGCCAGCGGCCCCTGGCAGGGGGACACCGGGGAGCTGATTTTT. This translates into CASGPWQGDTGELIF.

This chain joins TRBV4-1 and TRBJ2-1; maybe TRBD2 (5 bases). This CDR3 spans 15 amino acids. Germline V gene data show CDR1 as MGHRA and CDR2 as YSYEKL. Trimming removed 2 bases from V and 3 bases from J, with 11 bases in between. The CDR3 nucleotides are TGCGCCAGCAGCCAATTTTGGACTGACTACAATGAGCAGTTCTTC. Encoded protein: CASSQFWTDYNEQFF.

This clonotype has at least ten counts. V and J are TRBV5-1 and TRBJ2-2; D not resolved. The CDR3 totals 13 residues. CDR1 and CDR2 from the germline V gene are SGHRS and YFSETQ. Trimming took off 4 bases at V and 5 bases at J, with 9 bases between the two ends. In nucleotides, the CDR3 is TGCGCCAGCAGCCTAGTAAGGACCGGGGAGCTGTTTTTT. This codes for CASSLVRTGELFF.

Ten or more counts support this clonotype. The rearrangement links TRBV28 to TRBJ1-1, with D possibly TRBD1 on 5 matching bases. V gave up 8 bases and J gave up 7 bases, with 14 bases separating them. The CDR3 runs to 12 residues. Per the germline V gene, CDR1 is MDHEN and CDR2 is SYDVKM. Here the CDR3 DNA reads TGTGCCAGCTCCTCAGACAGCTTTGAAGCTTTCTTT. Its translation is CASSSDSFEAFF.

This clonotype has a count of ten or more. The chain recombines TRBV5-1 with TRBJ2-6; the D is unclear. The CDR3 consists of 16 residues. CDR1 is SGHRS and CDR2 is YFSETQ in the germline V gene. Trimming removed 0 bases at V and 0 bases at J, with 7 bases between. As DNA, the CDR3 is TGCGCCAGCAGCTTGGATTGGGTCTCTGGGGCCAACGTCCTGACTTTC. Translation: CASSLDWVSGANVLTF.

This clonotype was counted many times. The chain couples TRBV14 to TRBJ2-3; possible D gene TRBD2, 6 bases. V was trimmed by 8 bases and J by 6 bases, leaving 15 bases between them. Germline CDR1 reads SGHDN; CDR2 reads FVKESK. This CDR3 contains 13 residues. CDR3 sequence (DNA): TGTGCCAGCGGGGGGTCTAGGGCGGATACGCAGTATTTT. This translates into CASGGSRADTQYF.

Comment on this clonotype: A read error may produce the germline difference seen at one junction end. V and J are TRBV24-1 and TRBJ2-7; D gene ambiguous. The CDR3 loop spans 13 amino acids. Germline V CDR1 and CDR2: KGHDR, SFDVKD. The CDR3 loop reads CATTDSSSGEQYF. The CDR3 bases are TGTGCCACCACTGATTCTAGTTCCGGCGAGCAGTACTTC.

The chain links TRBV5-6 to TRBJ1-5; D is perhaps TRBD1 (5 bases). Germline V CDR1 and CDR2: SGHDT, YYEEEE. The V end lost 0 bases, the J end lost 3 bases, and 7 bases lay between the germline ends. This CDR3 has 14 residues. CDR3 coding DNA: TGTGCCAGCAGCTTGGAGGGGCACAATCAGCCCCAGCATTTT. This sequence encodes CASSLEGHNQPQHF.

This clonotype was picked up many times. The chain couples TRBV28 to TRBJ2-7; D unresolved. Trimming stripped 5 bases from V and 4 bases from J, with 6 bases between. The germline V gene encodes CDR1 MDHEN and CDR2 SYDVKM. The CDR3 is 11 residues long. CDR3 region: CASSLKYEQYF. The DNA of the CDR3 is TGTGCCAGCAGTCTGAAGTACGAGCAGTACTTC.

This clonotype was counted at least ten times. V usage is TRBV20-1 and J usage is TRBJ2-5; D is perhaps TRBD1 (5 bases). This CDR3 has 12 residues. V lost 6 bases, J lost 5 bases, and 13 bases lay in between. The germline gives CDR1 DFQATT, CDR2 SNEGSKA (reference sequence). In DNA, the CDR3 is TGCAGTGCCAGTGACAGTTATGAGACCCAGTACTTC. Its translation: CSASDSYETQYF.

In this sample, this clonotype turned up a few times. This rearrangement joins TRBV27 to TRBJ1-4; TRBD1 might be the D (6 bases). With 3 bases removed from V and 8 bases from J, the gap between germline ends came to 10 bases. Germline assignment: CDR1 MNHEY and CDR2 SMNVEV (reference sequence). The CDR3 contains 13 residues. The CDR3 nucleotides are TGTGCCAGCAGTTTTTGGGGGCCCGAAAAACTGTTTTTT. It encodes CASSFWGPEKLFF.